These 15 T cell receptor beta chains were sequenced from one sample in a study of OX40 agonist ivuxolimab in advanced cancers. TCRdb keeps only in-frame clones here, not all; method: immunoSEQ multiplex PCR. Of approximately 79,000 clones listed, 65% to 90% are singletons. This sample comprised CD4+ or CD8+ T cells sorted from blood, obtained in a trial of the OX40 agonist ivuxolimab. Receptors were obtained from an adult with an advanced solid tumor such as melanoma, head and neck, liver or kidney cancer.

The chain uses TRBV18 and TRBJ2-1, with 7 bases matching TRBD1. This CDR3 is 16 amino acids long. Germline CDR1 and CDR2: KGHSH and LQKENI. Losses at the gene ends were 0 bases for V and 0 bases for J; bases not matched to a gene: 2. The CDR3 spells CASSPPGDSSYNEQFF. The CDR3, as DNA: TGTGCCAGCTCACCACCGGGGGACAGCTCCTACAATGAGCAGTTCTTC. Full variable domain (outside the CDR3, taken from reference TRBV18 and TRBJ2-1): NAGVMQNPRHLVRRRGQEARLRCSPMKGHSHVYWYRQLPEEGLKFMVYLQKENIIDESGMPKERFSAEFPKEGPSILRIQQVVRGDSAAYFCASSPPGDSSYNEQFFGPGTRLTVL.

The chain links TRBV11-3 to TRBJ1-2; tentative D call: TRBD1 (5 bases). CDR3 length equals 14 residues. V lost 5 bases to trimming and J lost 8 bases, with 18 bases between them. CDR1 and CDR2 (germline): SGHNT, YENEEA. CDR3 DNA: TGTGCCAGCAGCCCCCCGGGACGCGTAGGCGGCTACACCTTC. This sequence encodes CASSPPGRVGGYTF.

This sequence joins TRBV6-5 and TRBJ1-2, with TRBD1 as a possible D gene (6 bases). V lost 3 bases and J lost 8, with 13 bases in between. CDR1 is MNHEY, CDR2 SVGAGI, per germline. The CDR3 runs to 13 residues. DNA for the CDR3: TGTGCCAGCAGTTATCAGGGGCCGGTCGGCTACACCTTC. This codes for CASSYQGPVGYTF.

The chain combines TRBV18 with TRBJ1-2; D may be TRBD1 (5 bases). V was shortened by 3 bases and J by 8 bases, with 13 bases between the two germline ends. Per the germline V gene, CDR1 is KGHSH and CDR2 is LQKENI. The CDR3 covers 13 residues. This CDR3 is CASSPNRDGGYTF. DNA of the CDR3: TGTGCCAGCTCACCCAACCGGGACGGAGGCTACACCTTC.

The V call is TRBV6-6, the J call TRBJ1-1; no clear D. Germline CDR1 and CDR2: MNHNY and SVGAGI (reference sequence). This CDR3 is 13 amino acids long. V dropped 5 bases and J dropped 0 bases, with 7 bases sitting between them. The CDR3 loop is CASSATVNTEAFF. The CDR3 DNA follows: TGTGCCAGCAGTGCAACGGTGAACACTGAAGCTTTCTTT.

V gene TRBV9 combines with J gene TRBJ2-2; D remains ambiguous. CDR1 and CDR2 (germline): SGDLS, YYNGEE. V lost 1 base and J lost 2, with 12 bases in between. CDR3 size: 16 residues. This chain's CDR3 is CASSVKAASNTGELFF. The CDR3 region has the DNA TGTGCCAGCAGCGTAAAGGCAGCGTCCAACACCGGGGAGCTGTTTTTT.

This chain connects TRBV5-1 to TRBJ1-1; D not certain. Trimming pared 0 bases from V and 4 bases from J, leaving 13 bases between. This CDR3 comprises 15 residues. The V gene's germline CDR1 is SGHRS and CDR2 YFSETQ. The chain's CDR3 is CASSLGGMGITEAFF. For the CDR3, the DNA is TGCGCCAGCAGCTTGGGAGGGATGGGGATCACTGAAGCTTTCTTT.

The rearrangement links TRBV14 to TRBJ1-3, with D perhaps TRBD1 (5 bases). Trimming stripped 1 base from V and 4 bases from J, with 11 bases between. The CDR3 extends over 15 amino acids. Germline V gene data show CDR1 as SGHDN and CDR2 as FVKESK. CDR3 sequence (DNA): TGTGCCAGCAGCCAAGTTAGGGGAAGGGGAAACACCATATATTTT. It translates to CASSQVRGRGNTIYF.

This clone was counted only a few times. The rearrangement joins TRBV5-4 to TRBJ2-2, with a possible D match to TRBD2 (7 bases). V dropped 3 bases and J dropped 4 bases, with 10 bases sitting between them. The CDR3 runs to 14 residues. CDR1 and CDR2 from the germline V gene are SGHNT and YYREEE (reference sequence). For the CDR3, the DNA is TGTGCCAGCAGCTGGGGGGGCCCCACCGGGGAGCTGTTTTTT. The encoded protein is CASSWGGPTGELFF.

The chain carries TRBV5-1 and TRBJ2-7; possible D gene TRBD2, 6 bases. Trimming left V 8 bases short and J 0 bases short, with 15 bases between. The CDR3 is made up of 14 amino acids. Germline V lookup: CDR1 SGHRS, CDR2 YFSETQ. The CDR3 spells CASSRSGSSYEQYF. CDR3 bases: TGCGCCAGTTCACGTAGCGGAAGCTCCTACGAGCAGTACTTC.

This clone came up a few times. J is TRBJ1-5 and V is TRBV2; D remains ambiguous. There are 14 residues in the CDR3. The ends were cut back, 2 bases at V and 4 bases at J, with 9 bases in the middle. The V gene's germline CDR1 is SNHLY and CDR2 FYNNEI. For the CDR3, the DNA is TGTGCCAGCAGTGAACTCAGGAGTAATCAGCCCCAGCATTTT. Encoded protein: CASSELRSNQPQHF.

The chain joins TRBV11-3 to TRBJ2-1, with 8 bases lining up with TRBD2. With 5 bases clipped from V and 9 bases from J, the junction kept 9 bases outside the gene matches. In germline, CDR1 is SGHNT, CDR2 YENEEA. This CDR3 is 14 amino acids long. The CDR3 coding sequence is TGTGCCAGCAGCCCAGCGGGAGAATATGGTGAGCAGTTCTTC. This sequence encodes CASSPAGEYGEQFF.

V and J are TRBV7-3 and TRBJ2-6; TRBD1 might be the D (6 bases). This CDR3 has 17 amino acids. V was clipped by 5 bases and J by 0 bases, with 14 bases between them. Germline CDR1 reads SGHTA; CDR2 reads FQGTGA. The CDR3 DNA reads TGTGCCAGCAGCCGAGGACAGATCAGCTCTGGGGCCAACGTCCTGACTTTC. It yields the protein CASSRGQISSGANVLTF.

The rearrangement joins TRBV30 to TRBJ1-5; maybe TRBD1 (6 bases). Trimming removed 0 bases from V and 3 bases from J, with 9 bases in between. Germline CDR1 GTSNPN, CDR2 SVGIG (reference sequence). This CDR3 has 14 amino acids. In DNA form, the CDR3 reads TGTGCCTGGAGTGTCGGGGGGCCCAATCAGCCCCAGCATTTT. Its translation is CAWSVGGPNQPQHF.

The J gene is TRBJ2-5, the V gene TRBV7-9; D not certain. Germline values: CDR1 SEHNR, CDR2 FQNEAQ (reference sequence). This CDR3 is built from 15 residues. Trimming took 5 bases from V and 5 from J, leaving 18 bases between them. The CDR3 DNA sequence: TGTGCCAGCAGCCCCGATAGGGCCGCTGGGGAGACCCAGTACTTC. It is translated as CASSPDRAAGETQYF.